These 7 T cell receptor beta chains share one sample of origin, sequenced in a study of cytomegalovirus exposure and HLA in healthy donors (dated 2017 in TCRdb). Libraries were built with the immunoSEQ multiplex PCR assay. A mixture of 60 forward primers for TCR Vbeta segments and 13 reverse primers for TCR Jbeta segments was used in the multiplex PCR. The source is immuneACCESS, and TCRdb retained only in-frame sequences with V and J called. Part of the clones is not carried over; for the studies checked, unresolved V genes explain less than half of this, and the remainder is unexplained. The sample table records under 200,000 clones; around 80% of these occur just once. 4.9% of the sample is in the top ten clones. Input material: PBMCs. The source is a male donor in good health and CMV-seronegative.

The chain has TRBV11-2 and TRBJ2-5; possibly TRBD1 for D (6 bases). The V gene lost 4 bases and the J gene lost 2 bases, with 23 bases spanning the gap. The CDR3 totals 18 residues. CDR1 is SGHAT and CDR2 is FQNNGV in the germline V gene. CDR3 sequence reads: CASSSSTRRGQLQETQYF. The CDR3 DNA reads TGTGCCAGCAGCTCATCAACCAGGCGTGGACAGCTTCAAGAGACCCAGTACTTC.

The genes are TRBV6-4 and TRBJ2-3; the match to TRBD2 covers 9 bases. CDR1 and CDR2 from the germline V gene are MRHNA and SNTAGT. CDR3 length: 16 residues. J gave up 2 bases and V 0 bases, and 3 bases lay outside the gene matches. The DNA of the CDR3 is TGTGCCAGCAGTGACTCCAGCGGGGGGCACACAGATACGCAGTATTTT. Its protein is CASSDSSGGHTDTQYF.

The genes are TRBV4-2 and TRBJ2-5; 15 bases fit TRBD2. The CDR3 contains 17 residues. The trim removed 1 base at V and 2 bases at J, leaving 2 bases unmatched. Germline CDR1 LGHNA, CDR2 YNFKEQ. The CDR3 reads CASSQGGLAGGQETQYF. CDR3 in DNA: TGTGCCAGCAGCCAAGGAGGACTAGCGGGGGGGCAAGAGACCCAGTACTTC.

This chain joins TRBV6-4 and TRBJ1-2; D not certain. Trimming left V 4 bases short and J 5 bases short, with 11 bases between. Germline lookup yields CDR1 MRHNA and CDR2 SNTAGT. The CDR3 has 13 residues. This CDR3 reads CASSASHKYGYTF. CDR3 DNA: TGTGCCAGCAGTGCGAGCCATAAGTATGGCTACACCTTC.

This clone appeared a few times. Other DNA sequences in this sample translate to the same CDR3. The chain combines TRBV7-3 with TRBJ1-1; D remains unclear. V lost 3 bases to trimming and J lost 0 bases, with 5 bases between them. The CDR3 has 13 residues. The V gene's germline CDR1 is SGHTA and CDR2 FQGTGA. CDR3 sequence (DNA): TGTGCCAGCAGCTTGTCCGTGAACACTGAAGCTTTCTTT. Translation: CASSLSVNTEAFF.

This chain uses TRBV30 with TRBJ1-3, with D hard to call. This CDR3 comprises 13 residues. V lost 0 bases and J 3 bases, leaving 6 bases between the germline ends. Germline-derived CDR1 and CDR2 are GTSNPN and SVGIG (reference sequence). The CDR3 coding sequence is TGTGCCTGGAGTGTAAACGGTGGAAACACCATATATTTT. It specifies CAWSVNGGNTIYF.

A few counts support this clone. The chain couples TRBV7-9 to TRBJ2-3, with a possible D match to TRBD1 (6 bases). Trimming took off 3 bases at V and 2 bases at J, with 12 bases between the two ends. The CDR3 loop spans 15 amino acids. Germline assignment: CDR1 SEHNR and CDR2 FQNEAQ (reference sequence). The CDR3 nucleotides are TGTGCCAGCAGCTTCCAGGACAGTCCCACAGATACGCAGTATTTT. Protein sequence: CASSFQDSPTDTQYF.